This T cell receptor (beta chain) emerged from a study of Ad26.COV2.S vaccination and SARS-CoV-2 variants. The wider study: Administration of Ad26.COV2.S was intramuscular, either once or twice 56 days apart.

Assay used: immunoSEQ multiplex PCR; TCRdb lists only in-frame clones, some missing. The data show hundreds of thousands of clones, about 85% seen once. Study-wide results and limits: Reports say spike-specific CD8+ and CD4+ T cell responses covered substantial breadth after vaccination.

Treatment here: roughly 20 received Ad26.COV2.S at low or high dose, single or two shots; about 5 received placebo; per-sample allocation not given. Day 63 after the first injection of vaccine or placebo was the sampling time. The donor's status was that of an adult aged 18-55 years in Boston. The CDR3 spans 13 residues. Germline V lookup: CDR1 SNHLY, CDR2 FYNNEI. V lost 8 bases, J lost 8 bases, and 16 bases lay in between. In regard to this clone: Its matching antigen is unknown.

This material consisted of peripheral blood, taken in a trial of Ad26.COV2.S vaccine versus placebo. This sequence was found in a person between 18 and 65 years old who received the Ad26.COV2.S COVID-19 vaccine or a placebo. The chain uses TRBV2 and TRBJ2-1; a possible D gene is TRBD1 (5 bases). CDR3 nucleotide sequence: TGTGCCAGCTCCCAGGACACTTATTATGAGCAGTTCTTC. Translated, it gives CASSQDTYYEQFF.